The 30 T cell receptor beta chains presented below share a single source sample, sequenced in a study of T cell responses to AZD1222 COVID-19 vaccine. Profiling relied on immunoSEQ multiplex PCR, and the TCRdb table lists in-frame clones only, not all of them. The table has about 150,000 clones, around 90% seen once. The sample here was peripheral blood, taken on day 0 of AZD1222 vaccination. Source of these receptors: an adult in good health.

V and J are TRBV18 and TRBJ2-3, with a tentative D call TRBD2 (6 bases). The germline gives CDR1 KGHSH, CDR2 LQKENI. The ends were cut back, 4 bases at V and 1 base at J, with 24 bases in the middle. This CDR3 region has 19 residues. The CDR3 here is CASSRDSKTQGLGTDTQYF. CDR3 sequence (DNA): TGTGCCAGCTCACGGGACTCAAAGACCCAAGGGTTGGGCACAGATACGCAGTATTTT.

This chain joins TRBV6-2 or TRBV6-3 and TRBJ2-6; D is unresolved. Deletions cut 0 bases from V and 4 bases from J, with 4 bases between. The CDR3 length is 14 residues. CDR1 and CDR2 from the germline V gene are MNHEY and SVGEGT. The DNA for the CDR3 is TGTGCCAGCAGTTACTCGACCGGGGCCAACGTCCTGACTTTC. Translated: CASSYSTGANVLTF.

CDR3 protein: CASSAQDRRSYEQYF. The CDR3 bases are TGTGCCAGCAGTGCACAGGACAGGCGGAGCTACGAGCAGTACTTC. This chain connects TRBV25-1 to TRBJ2-7, with 7 bases aligning to TRBD1. Germline CDR1 MGHDK, CDR2 SYGVNS. J gave up 3 bases and V 4 bases, and 9 bases lay outside the gene matches. CDR3 size: 15 residues.

The rearrangement links TRBV5-5 to TRBJ1-1; D is unresolved. CDR3 size: 16 residues. Looked up from germline, CDR1 is SGHKS and CDR2 is YYEKEE (reference sequence). The V and J ends lost 3 bases and 0 bases respectively, with 15 bases between them. This CDR3 reads CASSSPPETMNTEAFF. Written as DNA, the CDR3 is TGTGCCAGCAGCTCCCCCCCCGAAACCATGAACACTGAAGCTTTCTTT. Full variable domain (rest looked up from reference TRBV5-5 and TRBJ1-1): DAGVTQSPTHLIKTRGQQVTLRCSPISGHKSVSWYQQVLGQGPQFIFQYYEKEERGRGNFPDRFSARQFPNYSSELNVNALLLGDSALYLCASSSPPETMNTEAFFGQGTRLTVV.

J is TRBJ2-1 and V is TRBV15, with D hard to call. The germline gives CDR1 LNHNV, CDR2 YYDKDF (reference sequence). The length of the CDR3 is 14 residues. With 0 bases removed from V and 7 bases from J, the gap between germline ends came to 10 bases. CDR3 in DNA: TGTGCCACCAGCAGAGATAAAGCAGCAAATGAGCAGTTCTTC. This codes for CATSRDKAANEQFF.

The chain has TRBV27 and TRBJ1-2; 9 positions agree with TRBD1. The CDR3 contains 11 residues. The V segment lost 8 bases and the J segment 6 bases; nucleotides outside the gene matches: 1. Germline V gene lookup returns CDR1 MNHEY and CDR2 SMNVEV (reference sequence). As DNA, the CDR3 is TGTGCCAGCCGACAGGGGGATGGCTACACCTTC. It is translated as CASRQGDGYTF.

The rearrangement links TRBV12-5 to TRBJ2-3, with D maybe TRBD2 (6 bases). V was pared by 1 base and J by 10 bases, with 33 bases between. Germline CDR1 and CDR2: LGHNT and FRNRAP. There are 20 residues in the CDR3. As DNA, the CDR3 is TGTGCTAGTGGTTTGGGAGTCGGGGAGGTGTGGAGGGGAGCGCTTACTGCGCAGTATTTT. Translated, it gives CASGLGVGEVWRGALTAQYF.

The genes are TRBV7-8 and TRBJ2-5; D ambiguous. This CDR3 region has 13 residues. Trimming pared 1 base from V and 5 bases from J, leaving 8 bases between. Germline-derived CDR1 and CDR2 are SGHVS and FQNEAQ. The CDR3, as DNA: TGTGCCAGCAGCTTAGAGGGTTGGGAGACCCAGTACTTC. Residues: CASSLEGWETQYF.

The gene calls are TRBV28 and TRBJ2-7, with D unclear. Germline lookup yields CDR1 MDHEN and CDR2 SYDVKM. V lost 2 bases and J 0 bases, leaving 5 bases between the germline ends. There are 13 residues in the CDR3. The CDR3 loop reads CASSLQFSYEQYF. CDR3 nucleotides: TGTGCCAGCAGTTTACAGTTCTCCTACGAGCAGTACTTC.

The CDR3 here is CASRDPGVYGYTF. For the CDR3, the DNA is TGCGCCAGTCGGGACCCGGGGGTCTATGGCTACACCTTC. The V gene is TRBV5-1, the J gene TRBJ1-2; possible D gene TRBD1, 5 bases. The CDR3 loop spans 13 amino acids. The germline CDR1 and CDR2 sequences are SGHRS and YFSETQ. Trimming took off 8 bases at V and 4 bases at J, with 15 bases between the two ends.

The V gene is TRBV12-3 or TRBV12-4, the J gene TRBJ1-5; the D is unclear. Trimming took off 6 bases at V and 5 bases at J, with 11 bases between the two ends. The CDR3 has 13 residues. The CDR3 DNA is TGTGCCAGCAGCCATCAAGGGCATCAGCCCCAGCATTTT. This encodes CASSHQGHQPQHF.

The chain carries TRBV6-2 or TRBV6-3 and TRBJ1-1; D perhaps matches TRBD1 (5 bases). From germline, CDR1 is MNHEY and CDR2 SVGEGT. CDR3 length: 16 residues. V was clipped by 2 bases and J by 2 bases, with 15 bases between them. This CDR3 is CASSYSIGQGNTEAFF. The CDR3 nucleotides are TGTGCCAGCAGTTACAGCATAGGGCAGGGTAACACTGAAGCTTTCTTT.

The chain recombines TRBV27 with TRBJ1-2, with D unclear. Germline V gene lookup returns CDR1 MNHEY and CDR2 SMNVEV (reference sequence). CDR3 length: 13 amino acids. V was clipped by 7 bases and J by 4 bases, with 13 bases between them. CDR3 DNA sequence: TGTGCCAGCACCAGAGGGTTCGGCTATGGCTACACCTTC. It codes for CASTRGFGYGYTF.

This chain uses TRBV28 with TRBJ2-7, with a tentative D call TRBD2 (6 bases). The CDR3 covers 14 residues. Trimming took off 6 bases at V and 2 bases at J, with 14 bases between the two ends. Germline loops: CDR1 MDHEN, CDR2 SYDVKM. CDR3 bases: TGTGCCAGCAGCCCCCGGGGGACCACCTACGAGCAGTACTTC. Translating it yields CASSPRGTTYEQYF. The variable domain in full, with the rest retrieved from reference TRBV28 and TRBJ2-7, is DVKVTQSSRYLVKRTGEKVFLECVQDMDHENMFWYRQDPGLGLRLIYFSYDVKMKEKGDIPEGYSVSREKKERFSLILESASTNQTSMYLCASSPRGTTYEQYFGPGTRLTVT.

The rearrangement joins TRBV19 to TRBJ1-1; TRBD1 agrees at 7 bases. CDR3 length: 16 amino acids. V lost 0 bases, J lost 5 bases, and 9 bases stayed unmatched. From germline, CDR1 is LNHDA and CDR2 SQIVND (reference sequence). The CDR3 bases are TGTGCCAGTAGTATAGAGGAGAGGGCAGGGGGAACTGAAGCTTTCTTT. As protein: CASSIEERAGGTEAFF.

The sample holds a few counts of this clone. The chain recombines TRBV10-1 with TRBJ2-7; D gene ambiguous. Germline CDR1 and CDR2: WNHNN and SYGVQD (reference sequence). The CDR3 sequence is 13 residues long. V lost 6 bases, J lost 0 bases, and 9 bases lay in between. The CDR3 DNA sequence: TGCGCCAGCAGCCACCTGAACTCCTACGAGCAGTACTTC. It specifies CASSHLNSYEQYF.

This chain connects TRBV12-5 to TRBJ2-7; 9 positions agree with TRBD2. J gave up 5 bases and V 5 bases, and 10 bases lay outside the gene matches. Germline V gives CDR1 LGHNT, CDR2 FRNRAP. CDR3 size: 15 residues. CDR3 sequence: CASGDTGLARDEQYF. DNA for the CDR3: TGTGCTAGTGGTGATACGGGACTAGCACGAGACGAGCAGTACTTC.

The rearrangement links TRBV7-3 to TRBJ2-2; 9 bases line up with TRBD1. The germline V gene encodes CDR1 SGHTA and CDR2 FQGTGA. This CDR3 has 15 residues. With V trimmed by 4 bases and J by 2 bases, 2 bases remained unmatched. Here the CDR3 DNA reads TGTGCCAGCAGCTCGACAGGGGGTAACACCGGGGAGCTGTTTTTT. It encodes CASSSTGGNTGELFF.

The chain couples TRBV13 to TRBJ1-5; 9 nucleotides align to TRBD1. V lost 0 bases, J lost 0 bases, and 3 bases stayed unmatched. This CDR3 is 17 amino acids long. Germline V gene data show CDR1 as PRHDT and CDR2 as FYEKMQ (reference sequence). Here the CDR3 reads CASSLGTGGNSNQPQHF. The CDR3 DNA sequence: TGTGCCAGCAGCTTAGGGACAGGGGGGAATAGCAATCAGCCCCAGCATTTT.

The V call is TRBV6-5, the J call TRBJ1-4; 7 positions match TRBD1. The CDR3 contains 14 residues. The V segment lost 4 bases and the J segment 4 bases; nucleotides outside the gene matches: 3. Germline-derived CDR1 and CDR2 are MNHEY and SVGAGI. CDR3 coding DNA: TGTGCCAGCAGTTCCGGGGACAGTAATGAAAAACTGTTTTTT. Its translation is CASSSGDSNEKLFF.

The chain joins TRBV9 to TRBJ2-1; no reliable D call. This CDR3 comprises 15 residues. V was shortened by 2 bases and J by 2 bases, with 11 bases between the two germline ends. CDR1 is SGDLS and CDR2 is YYNGEE in the germline V gene. The CDR3 region is CASSVGGGTYNEQFF. CDR3 DNA: TGTGCCAGCAGCGTTGGCGGCGGAACCTACAATGAGCAGTTCTTC.

This chain uses TRBV11-2 with TRBJ2-7; D not resolved. Trimming stripped 6 bases from V and 2 bases from J, with 11 bases between. CDR1 and CDR2 from the germline V gene are SGHAT and FQNNGV. This CDR3 has 13 residues. CDR3 loop: CASRSTPTYEQYF. The CDR3 DNA reads as TGTGCCAGCAGGTCCACTCCGACCTACGAGCAGTACTTC.

The chain links TRBV18 to TRBJ1-2; no reliable D call. V dropped 0 bases and J dropped 5 bases, with 7 bases sitting between them. The germline CDR1 and CDR2 sequences are KGHSH and LQKENI. The CDR3 runs 13 residues. The CDR3 nucleotides read TGTGCCAGCTCACCACCGGCGCAGTATGGCTACACCTTC. Amino acid sequence: CASSPPAQYGYTF.

This clone was counted once. This sequence joins TRBV10-3 and TRBJ2-1, with 11 bases lining up with TRBD2. The CDR3 covers 16 residues. Losses at the gene ends were 6 bases for V and 9 bases for J; bases not matched to a gene: 13. Germline V gives CDR1 ENHRY, CDR2 SYGVKD. The CDR3 region has the DNA TGTGCCATCAGGACCGGTAGCGGGAGGGCCCAAGGTGAGCAGTTCTTC. Its translation: CAIRTGSGRAQGEQFF.

The CDR3 spells CASSLSTSYEQYF. The CDR3 region has the DNA TGTGCCAGCAGTCTCTCCACTAGCTACGAGCAGTACTTC. The chain carries TRBV27 and TRBJ2-7; the D gene is possibly TRBD2 (5 bases). Germline V CDR1 and CDR2: MNHEY, SMNVEV (reference sequence). This CDR3 has 13 amino acids. Trimming left V 5 bases short and J 3 bases short, with 11 bases between.

The chain joins TRBV12-3 or TRBV12-4 to TRBJ2-5; D is unresolved. CDR3 size: 11 residues. Trimming took 4 bases from V and 7 from J, leaving 7 bases between them. The CDR3 sequence: CASSSAGTQYF. CDR3 DNA sequence: TGTGCCAGCAGTTCCGCAGGGACCCAGTACTTC.

CDR3 DNA sequence: TGTGCCAGCAGTTTCGGGTACGAGCAGTACTTC. The encoded protein is CASSFGYEQYF. The chain has TRBV28 and TRBJ2-7; no reliable D call. Germline CDR1 reads MDHEN; CDR2 reads SYDVKM. The CDR3 contains 11 residues. Trimming took 3 bases from V and 4 from J, leaving 4 bases between them.

This clone was seen only a few times. The gene calls are TRBV5-1 and TRBJ1-3, with D perhaps matching TRBD1 (5 bases). The CDR3 consists of 16 residues. Trimming cost V 2 bases and J 0 bases, with 12 bases left between them. The germline gives CDR1 SGHRS, CDR2 YFSETQ. As DNA, the CDR3 is TGCGCCAGCAGCTTAGGGACCGCAGACTCTGGAAACACCATATATTTT. It yields the protein CASSLGTADSGNTIYF.

This rearrangement joins TRBV18 to TRBJ2-7; 7 nucleotides match TRBD1. Unmatched junction bases numbered 6, after V lost 3 bases and J lost 1 base. The germline V gene encodes CDR1 KGHSH and CDR2 LQKENI. This CDR3 comprises 15 residues. CDR3 coding DNA: TGTGCCAGCTCACCGTCCGGGACAGCGTCCTACGAGCAGTACTTC. The encoded protein is CASSPSGTASYEQYF.

V is TRBV5-4 and J is TRBJ1-1; no firm D call. This CDR3 is 14 amino acids long. V lost 5 bases and J lost 3, with 14 bases in between. CDR1 is SGHNT, CDR2 YYREEE, per germline (reference sequence). CDR3 sequence reads: CASSPPVADTEAFF. In DNA, the CDR3 is TGTGCCAGCAGTCCCCCGGTGGCAGACACTGAAGCTTTCTTT.